These 9 T cell receptor beta chains came from one sample sequenced in a study of cytomegalovirus exposure and HLA in healthy donors. 13 Jbeta primers and 60 Vbeta primers were used for the PCR. Measured with immunoSEQ multiplex PCR; TCRdb has only the in-frame clones, and not every one. The sample has fewer than 250,000 clones, around 83% seen once. Sequences were obtained from PBMCs. All receptors come from a woman between 50 and 59 years old in good health and CMV-seropositive.

This chain uses TRBV4-3 with TRBJ1-4; D ambiguous. This CDR3 is built from 15 residues. Germline CDR1 reads LGHNA; CDR2 reads YSLEER. The germline V and J ends were trimmed by 0 bases and 8 bases, with 13 bases remaining between them. CDR3 DNA: TGCGCCAGCAGCCAAGATTGGGCCAGCAAGGAAAAACTGTTTTTT. This gives the protein CASSQDWASKEKLFF.

The V and J genes are TRBV5-3 and TRBJ1-6, with TRBD1 matching 7 bases. TRBV5-3 belongs to the ORF category, with a function that is uncertain. The ends lost 4 bases at V and 7 bases at J; junction bases unmatched: 23. This CDR3 spans 20 amino acids. The CDR3 loop is CARSKHRDSRETEGNSPLHF. The DNA of the CDR3 is TGTGCCAGAAGCAAACATAGGGACAGCCGAGAGACGGAGGGGAATTCACCCCTCCACTTT.

This clone showed up just once. V gene TRBV7-2 combines with J gene TRBJ1-2, with D perhaps matching TRBD1 (5 bases). V shed 2 bases and J shed 7 bases, with 17 bases lying between them. There are 15 residues in the CDR3. Germline lookup yields CDR1 SGHTA and CDR2 FQGNSA. CDR3 in amino acids: CASSLNGRVGSGYTF. CDR3 bases: TGTGCCAGCAGCTTAAACGGCAGGGTAGGAAGTGGCTACACCTTC.

The CDR3 coding sequence is TGTGCCAGCTCACCCCTGGGGGGGATAGATACGCAGTATTTT. Translation: CASSPLGGIDTQYF. The chain combines TRBV18 with TRBJ2-3, with 7 bases that match TRBD2. Germline CDR1 and CDR2: KGHSH and LQKENI. The CDR3 is made up of 14 amino acids. V lost 3 bases to trimming and J lost 5 bases; unmatched junction nucleotides: 5.

V and J are TRBV6-5 and TRBJ1-1, with D maybe TRBD1 (6 bases). The V gene lost 6 bases and the J gene lost 4 bases, with 15 bases spanning the gap. The CDR3 extends over 14 amino acids. Germline loops: CDR1 MNHEY, CDR2 SVGAGI. CDR3 DNA: TGTGCCAGCAGAATCGGGGGGCAGACCACTGAAGCTTTCTTT. It codes for CASRIGGQTTEAFF.

The chain uses TRBV18 and TRBJ1-2, with 7 nucleotides matching TRBD1. Germline V lookup: CDR1 KGHSH, CDR2 LQKENI. V lost 4 bases to trimming and J lost 4 bases; unmatched junction nucleotides: 12. The CDR3 spans 16 residues. The CDR3 DNA follows: TGTGCCAGCTCACACACCCGAGACAGGGTGAGCTATGGCTACACCTTC. Translation: CASSHTRDRVSYGYTF.

This clone was seen just once. This CDR3 reads CASSLQGVNTQYF. CDR3 coding DNA: TGTGCCAGCAGCTTACAGGGTGTTAATACGCAGTATTTT. The chain joins TRBV7-2 to TRBJ2-3, with D possibly matching TRBD1 (5 bases). Germline CDR1 and CDR2: SGHTA and FQGNSA. Trimming cost V 2 bases and J 7 bases, with 10 bases left between them. The CDR3 length is 13 residues.

The chain recombines TRBV19 with TRBJ2-7, with a possible D match to TRBD1 (5 bases). The CDR3 runs to 14 residues. Germline lookup yields CDR1 LNHDA and CDR2 SQIVND (reference sequence). Between the trimmed V and J ends, which lost 1 base and 1 base, there was a span of 8 bases. The CDR3 loop is CASSIGQGSYEQYF. In DNA form, the CDR3 reads TGTGCCAGTAGTATAGGGCAGGGTTCCTACGAGCAGTACTTC.

The rearrangement uses TRBV28 and TRBJ1-5; TRBD1 is a possible D gene (5 bases). Germline V gene sequence: CDR1 MDHEN, CDR2 SYDVKM. CDR3 size: 17 residues. V lost 4 bases, J lost 12 bases, and 28 bases lay in between. CDR3 sequence: CASSSRQSLFLHGLQHF. The DNA of the CDR3 is TGTGCCAGCAGTTCACGACAGAGCTTATTCTTGCACGGGCTCCAGCATTTT. The complete variable domain, with remaining parts taken from reference TRBV28 and TRBJ1-5, reads DVKVTQSSRYLVKRTGEKVFLECVQDMDHENMFWYRQDPGLGLRLIYFSYDVKMKEKGDIPEGYSVSREKKERFSLILESASTNQTSMYLCASSSRQSLFLHGLQHFGDGTRLSIL.